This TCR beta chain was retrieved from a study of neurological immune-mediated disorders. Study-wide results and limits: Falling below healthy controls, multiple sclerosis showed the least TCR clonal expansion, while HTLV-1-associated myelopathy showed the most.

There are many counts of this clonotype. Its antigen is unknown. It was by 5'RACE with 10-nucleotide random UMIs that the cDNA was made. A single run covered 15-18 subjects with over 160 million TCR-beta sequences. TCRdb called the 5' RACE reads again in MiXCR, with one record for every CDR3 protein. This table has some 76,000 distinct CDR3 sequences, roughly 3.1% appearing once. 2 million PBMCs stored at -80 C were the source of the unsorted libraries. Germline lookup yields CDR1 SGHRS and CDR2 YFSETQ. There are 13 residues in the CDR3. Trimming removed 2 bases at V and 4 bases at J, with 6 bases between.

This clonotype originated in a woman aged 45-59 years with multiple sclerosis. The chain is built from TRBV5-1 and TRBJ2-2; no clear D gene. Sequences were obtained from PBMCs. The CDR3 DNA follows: TGCGCCAGCAGCTTAGCGAGCACCGGGGAGCTGTTTTTT. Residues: CASSLASTGELFF.